Each of the 14 T cell receptor beta chains below was sequenced from the same sample in a study of circulating tumor DNA in untreated peripheral T-cell lymphoma. Assay: immunoSEQ multiplex PCR; the TCRdb copy retains only in-frame clones and omits some. The sample yields roughly 2,000 clones, about 87% seen once. The sequenced sample consisted of tumor tissue. The source is a human donor with peripheral T-cell lymphoma.

The chain is built from TRBV19 and TRBJ1-1; possibly TRBD1 for D (5 bases). Germline values: CDR1 LNHDA, CDR2 SQIVND (reference sequence). V lost 3 bases and J lost 3, with 8 bases in between. CDR3 length equals 13 residues. In DNA form, the CDR3 reads TGTGCCAGTAGTATTAAAGGGGACACTGAAGCTTTCTTT. It encodes CASSIKGDTEAFF.

The chain carries TRBV30 and TRBJ1-2, with 8 bases matching TRBD1. The CDR3 runs 14 residues. V shed 3 bases and J 4 bases; nucleotides not matched to a gene: 7. CDR1 is GTSNPN, CDR2 SVGIG, per germline (reference sequence). In DNA, the CDR3 is TGTGCCTGGAGATCCCAGGGGGCGGGCTATGGCTACACCTTC. Translating gives CAWRSQGAGYGYTF.

This chain links TRBV19 with TRBJ2-5; the match to TRBD1 covers 9 bases. J lost 7 bases, V lost 5 bases, and 2 bases had no gene match. CDR3 size: 12 residues. Germline CDR1 reads LNHDA; CDR2 reads SQIVND (reference sequence). CDR3 protein: CASSPGQGTQYF. CDR3 sequence (DNA): TGTGCCAGTAGTCCGGGACAGGGGACCCAGTACTTC.

The genes are TRBV18 and TRBJ2-6; 11 nucleotides agree with TRBD1. Trimming took 6 bases from V and 0 from J; bases not matched to a gene: 4. The V gene's germline CDR1 is KGHSH and CDR2 LQKENI. The CDR3 runs 17 residues. CDR3 DNA: TGTGCCAGCTCTCTGGGACAGGGGGACTCTGGGGCCAACGTCCTGACTTTC. Translated: CASSLGQGDSGANVLTF.

J is TRBJ1-1 and V is TRBV11-3; the D is unclear. V was pared by 5 bases and J by 1 base, with 11 bases between. The CDR3 consists of 14 residues. Germline values: CDR1 SGHNT, CDR2 YENEEA. For the CDR3, the DNA is TGTGCCAGCAGCCCTCGGTCCGAGAACACTGAAGCTTTCTTT. This codes for CASSPRSENTEAFF.

The chain carries TRBV27 and TRBJ1-2; the match to TRBD1 covers 9 bases. CDR1 and CDR2 from the germline V gene are MNHEY and SMNVEV (reference sequence). This CDR3 spans 14 amino acids. V shed 4 bases and J 5 bases; nucleotides not matched to a gene: 5. The chain's CDR3 is CASSYKQGAYGYTF. The DNA of the CDR3 is TGTGCCAGCAGTTATAAACAGGGGGCTTATGGCTACACCTTC.

The gene calls are TRBV19 and TRBJ1-6; TRBD1 matches at 11 bases. The J segment lost 5 bases and the V segment lost 9 bases, leaving 9 bases of the junction unmatched. From germline, CDR1 is LNHDA and CDR2 SQIVND (reference sequence). This CDR3 is 16 amino acids long. The CDR3 DNA reads as TGTGCCAGAGGACAGGGGGCGAGAAGGAATAATTCACCCCTCCACTTT. It yields the protein CARGQGARRNNSPLHF.

This rearrangement joins TRBV11-3 to TRBJ1-1; a weak D match, TRBD1 (5 bases). The CDR3 sequence is 14 residues long. Germline V gene lookup returns CDR1 SGHNT and CDR2 YENEEA. V lost 5 bases to trimming and J lost 3 bases, with 13 bases between them. CDR3 sequence (DNA): TGTGCCAGCAGCCTCCCCGGGGGGGACACTGAAGCTTTCTTT. This gives the protein CASSLPGGDTEAFF.

The sample holds one count of this clone. The rearrangement uses TRBV9 and TRBJ1-1; D is perhaps TRBD1 (5 bases). The CDR3 runs 16 residues. Germline values: CDR1 SGDLS, CDR2 YYNGEE. With 0 bases removed from V and 5 bases from J, the gap between germline ends came to 17 bases. The CDR3: CASSVALRGRETEAFF. The CDR3 DNA follows: TGTGCCAGCAGCGTAGCCCTTAGGGGTCGCGAGACTGAAGCTTTCTTT.

The chain joins TRBV15 to TRBJ2-2; 8 bases are a match to TRBD1. The germline CDR1 and CDR2 sequences are LNHNV and YYDKDF (reference sequence). With 0 bases clipped from V and 3 bases from J, the junction kept 3 bases outside the gene matches. The CDR3 contains 16 residues. The CDR3 is CATSRDRQGYTGELFF. The CDR3 nucleotides are TGTGCCACCAGCAGAGATAGACAGGGGTACACCGGGGAGCTGTTTTTT.

The chain couples TRBV7-5 to TRBJ2-7; TRBD1, as called in the table, went unchecked against the DNA. TRBV7-5 is termed a pseudogene. This CDR3 has 17 amino acids. The CDR3 nucleotides read TGTGCCAGCAGCTTGGATCTAGCTGACAGGGCGTTCCACGAGCAGTACTTC. Its protein product is CASSLDLADRAFHEQYF.

This clone has only a few counts. The rearrangement links TRBV19 to TRBJ2-7; D not resolved. V was shortened by 5 bases and J by 4 bases, with 24 bases between the two germline ends. Germline loops: CDR1 LNHDA, CDR2 SQIVND (reference sequence). The CDR3 runs to 17 residues. CDR3 nucleotide sequence: TGTGCCAGTAGTCTCATTTTTCAAGGTTCGAGCTCTTACGAGCAGTACTTC. Amino acids: CASSLIFQGSSSYEQYF. Filled out from reference TRBV19 and TRBJ2-7, the complete variable domain reads DGGITQSPKYLFRKEGQNVTLSCEQNLNHDAMYWYRQDPGQGLRLIYYSQIVNDFQKGDIAEGYSVSREKKESFPLTVTSAQKNPTAFYLCASSLIFQGSSSYEQYFGPGTRLTVT.

About this clone: The junction does not match germline at one end; this may be a read error. The chain recombines TRBV14 with TRBJ2-7; 13 bases line up with TRBD2. The CDR3 is 16 amino acids. The germline CDR1 and CDR2 sequences are SGHDN and FVKESK. The CDR3 sequence: CASSPLGLAGSYEQYF. Here the CDR3 DNA reads TGTGCCAGCAGCCCTTTGGGACTAGCGGGGAGCTACGAACAGTACTTC. Drawing the rest from reference TRBV14 and TRBJ2-7, the complete variable domain is EAGVTQFPSHSVIEKGQTVTLRCDPISGHDNLYWYRRVMGKEIKFLLHFVKESKQDESGMPNNRFLAERTGGTYSTLKVQPAELEDSGVYFCASSPLGLAGSYEQYFGPGTRLTVT.

V and J are TRBV19 and TRBJ2-7; D is perhaps TRBD2 (6 bases). CDR1 is LNHDA, CDR2 SQIVND, per germline (reference sequence). V lost 4 bases and J lost 2, with 12 bases in between. This CDR3 has 14 residues. The CDR3 is CASSTGTPPYEQYF. The DNA for the CDR3 is TGTGCCAGTAGTACCGGGACTCCTCCCTACGAGCAGTACTTC.